The 20 T cell receptor beta chains given below trace back to one sample, sequenced in a study of T cells in tuberculosis. The method was immunoSEQ multiplex PCR; TCRdb's version includes in-frame clones alone and lacks a portion of them. This table holds about 41,000 clones, roughly 96% found once. Sequenced sample: PBMCs. The receptor set was obtained from a donor between 10 and 35 years old with latent tuberculosis or without tuberculosis infection.

This rearrangement joins TRBV12-5 to TRBJ1-3; D call uncertain. The CDR3 is made up of 16 amino acids. Germline loops: CDR1 LGHNT, CDR2 FRNRAP. Trimming removed 3 bases at V and 0 bases at J, with 12 bases between. The CDR3 spells CASGFLEINSGNTIYF. The CDR3 nucleotides are TGTGCTAGTGGTTTCTTGGAGATCAACTCTGGAAACACCATATATTTT.

This clone is a singleton in its sample. CDR3 bases: TGTGCCAGCAGCCGTAGGGGGCGGAGGGGGACTGAAGCTTTCTTT. This gives the protein CASSRRGRRGTEAFF. This sequence joins TRBV21-1 and TRBJ1-1; the listed D gene, TRBD1, was not tested against the DNA. TRBV21-1 is reported as a pseudogene. There are 15 residues in the CDR3.

V is TRBV2 and J is TRBJ2-2; 7 nucleotides align to TRBD2. CDR3 length: 16 residues. From germline, CDR1 is SNHLY and CDR2 FYNNEI. With 4 bases clipped from V and 0 bases from J, the junction kept 5 bases outside the gene matches. The DNA for the CDR3 is TGTGCCAGCAGTGTGGCTAGCGGAACGAACACCGGGGAGCTGTTTTTT. This codes for CASSVASGTNTGELFF.

The chain couples TRBV19 to TRBJ1-5; D not resolved. The CDR3 is 15 amino acids. Trimming took off 5 bases at V and 4 bases at J, with 15 bases between the two ends. CDR1 and CDR2 from the germline V gene are LNHDA and SQIVND (reference sequence). CDR3 in DNA: TGTGCCAGTAGTGGAGGTCGAGGAATGAATCAGCCCCAGCATTTT. It is translated as CASSGGRGMNQPQHF.

The chain joins TRBV6-1 to TRBJ1-3; D gene uncertain. The CDR3 runs to 16 residues. Germline V gives CDR1 MNHNS, CDR2 SASEGT. V was trimmed by 0 bases and J by 9 bases, leaving 18 bases between them. Here the CDR3 DNA reads TGTGCCAGCAGTGAAGCGCAAACAGCCACCTTGGCCACCATATATTTT. Amino acid sequence: CASSEAQTATLATIYF.

The chain has TRBV6-6 and TRBJ1-4, with 9 positions matching TRBD1. Germline CDR1 MNHNY, CDR2 SVGAGI (reference sequence). The V and J ends lost 2 bases and 8 bases, in that order; junction bases with no gene match: 3. This CDR3 spans 14 amino acids. For the CDR3, the DNA is TGTGCCAGCAGTTACGTGACAGGGGGAGAAAAACTGTTTTTT. Amino acid sequence: CASSYVTGGEKLFF.

Written as DNA, the CDR3 is TGTGCCAGCAGCTCCAGGGACTCTGGAAACACCATATATTTT. This gives the protein CASSSRDSGNTIYF. The chain combines TRBV7-8 with TRBJ1-3, with a possible D match to TRBD1 (5 bases). Germline lookup yields CDR1 SGHVS and CDR2 FQNEAQ. This CDR3 is built from 14 residues. V shed 4 bases and J shed 0 bases, with 7 bases lying between them.

This chain connects TRBV6-6 to TRBJ2-5; the match to TRBD2 covers 16 bases. Losses at the gene ends were 6 bases for V and 9 bases for J; bases not matched to a gene: 1. This CDR3 contains 13 residues. Germline lookup yields CDR1 MNHNY and CDR2 SVGAGI (reference sequence). The CDR3 nucleotides read TGTGCCAGCAGGGGACTAGCGGGGGGGTCCCAGTACTTC. This codes for CASRGLAGGSQYF.

CDR3 sequence reads: CASSLAFDRRYGYTF. The CDR3 bases are TGCGCCAGCAGCTTGGCCTTCGACAGGAGGTATGGCTACACCTTC. The rearrangement links TRBV5-1 to TRBJ1-2, with D tentatively TRBD1 (6 bases). Germline CDR1 reads SGHRS; CDR2 reads YFSETQ. V dropped 0 bases and J dropped 5 bases, with 14 bases sitting between them. This CDR3 is built from 15 residues.

The rearrangement joins TRBV19 to TRBJ2-7, with D perhaps matching TRBD1 (5 bases). Germline V gene data show CDR1 as LNHDA and CDR2 as SQIVND (reference sequence). This CDR3 contains 14 residues. V gave up 5 bases and J gave up 2 bases, with 13 bases separating them. The CDR3 nucleotides are TGTGCCAGTAGTTGGGGCCCAACTACCTACGAGCAGTACTTC. It translates to CASSWGPTTYEQYF.

This clone was detected only once. The V and J genes are TRBV7-9 and TRBJ2-5; 8 nucleotides line up with TRBD1. The V gene's germline CDR1 is SEHNR and CDR2 FQNEAQ (reference sequence). With V trimmed by 0 bases and J by 6 bases, 3 bases remained unmatched. The CDR3 has 14 amino acids. CDR3 sequence (DNA): TGTGCCAGCAGCTTAGCAGACAGGGGACAGACCCAGTACTTC. Protein product: CASSLADRGQTQYF.

The rearrangement uses TRBV4-3 and TRBJ1-1; a weak D match, TRBD1 (6 bases). The CDR3 runs 14 residues. CDR1 is LGHNA, CDR2 YSLEER, per germline. The ends were cut back, 0 bases at V and 13 bases at J, with 18 bases in the middle. The DNA of the CDR3 is TGCGCCAGCAGCCAAGATGGATGGGACAAGTTCGGTTTCTTT. Protein: CASSQDGWDKFGFF.

The chain links TRBV5-1 to TRBJ2-7; D possibly corresponds to TRBD2 (6 bases). Trimming took off 0 bases at V and 5 bases at J, with 9 bases between the two ends. The CDR3 has 13 residues. Germline V lookup: CDR1 SGHRS, CDR2 YFSETQ. CDR3 sequence: CASSLGSGDEQYF. Written as DNA, the CDR3 is TGCGCCAGCAGCTTGGGGTCGGGGGACGAGCAGTACTTC.

The V and J genes are TRBV5-6 and TRBJ1-1; TRBD1 agrees at 11 bases. This CDR3 has 16 amino acids. J gave up 4 bases and V 3 bases, and 8 bases lay outside the gene matches. Germline-derived CDR1 and CDR2 are SGHDT and YYEEEE. CDR3 residues: CASSWGTGGLSTEAFF. The DNA of the CDR3 is TGTGCCAGCAGCTGGGGGACAGGGGGATTGAGCACTGAAGCTTTCTTT. The full variable domain, rest sourced from reference TRBV5-6 and TRBJ1-1, is DAGVTQSPTHLIKTRGQQVTLRCSPKSGHDTVSWYQQALGQGPQFIFQYYEEEERQRGNFPDRFSGHQFPNYSSELNVNALLLGDSALYLCASSWGTGGLSTEAFFGQGTRLTVV.

The gene calls are TRBV7-2 and TRBJ1-2; D remains unclear. The germline gives CDR1 SGHTA, CDR2 FQGNSA. V dropped 5 bases and J dropped 0 bases, with 7 bases sitting between them. The CDR3 totals 13 residues. The CDR3, as DNA: TGTGCCAGCAGCCGGGTGACTAACTATGGCTACACCTTC. Protein: CASSRVTNYGYTF.

In regard to this clone: Other DNA sequences of this sample code for an identical CDR3. This chain links TRBV5-1 with TRBJ2-2, with D uncertain. The CDR3 extends over 15 amino acids. The germline V and J ends were trimmed by 0 bases and 0 bases, with 6 bases remaining between them. Germline CDR1 SGHRS, CDR2 YFSETQ. CDR3 coding DNA: TGCGCCAGCAGCTTGGACCTACCGAACACCGGGGAGCTGTTTTTT. Amino acid sequence: CASSLDLPNTGELFF.

This clone has just one count. V is TRBV6-5 and J is TRBJ1-1; TRBD1 is a possible D gene (5 bases). Germline lookup yields CDR1 MNHEY and CDR2 SVGAGI. V dropped 8 bases and J dropped 3 bases, with 13 bases sitting between them. CDR3 length: 13 residues. The CDR3 region has the DNA TGTGCCAGCTCTACCAGGGCCGACACTGAAGCTTTCTTT. Its protein is CASSTRADTEAFF.

The V call is TRBV7-2, the J call TRBJ1-1; unclear D gene. In germline, CDR1 is SGHTA, CDR2 FQGNSA. The CDR3 spans 12 residues. V gave up 4 bases and J gave up 3 bases, with 6 bases separating them. The CDR3 spells CASSSGYTEAFF. CDR3 coding DNA: TGTGCCAGCAGCTCGGGGTACACTGAAGCTTTCTTT.

The chain links TRBV7-2 to TRBJ1-1, with a tentative D call TRBD1 (5 bases). Trimming shortened V by 6 bases and J by 2 bases, and 13 bases separated the two germline ends. This CDR3 region has 14 residues. CDR1 and CDR2 (germline): SGHTA, FQGNSA. The CDR3 DNA reads TGTGCCAGCAGTTCGCTCGGGACTAACACTGAAGCTTTCTTT. This translates into CASSSLGTNTEAFF.

The chain joins TRBV30 to TRBJ2-2, with D unresolved. Germline V gene sequence: CDR1 GTSNPN, CDR2 SVGIG (reference sequence). The CDR3 totals 17 residues. The germline V and J ends were trimmed by 3 bases and 1 base, with 18 bases remaining between them. The CDR3 coding sequence is TGTGCCTGGAGGGGTGGTTGGCCAGGTTTGAACACCGGGGAGCTGTTTTTT. Its translation is CAWRGGWPGLNTGELFF.